A single TCR beta chain is shown here with its context. V was pared by 5 bases and J by 5 bases, with 15 bases between. The CDR3 covers 14 residues. Noted time point: patch test 2, 6 weeks after DPC sensitization. Treatment meaning: therapeutic diphenylcyclopropenone sensitization with weekly scalp DPC. It was from unfractionated whole blood that total RNA was extracted. These data come from a study of human T cells and chemical hapten exposure. Study-level information: Investigators sensitized around 2 cm by around 2 cm of upper inner arm skin with 2% DPC. Patch tests put 0.01% DPC on the upper back, read at 6 days.

The library put unique molecular identifiers onto individual cDNA molecules. TCRdb reanalysed the RACE reads using MiXCR and keeps one entry per CDR3 protein. The table includes 80,000 to 95,000 distinct CDR3 sequences, approximately 9.9% detected once. The clonotype was recovered from a man in his forties or fifties with alopecia areata. Some clones in this sample may be carry-over from other donors' samples. V usage is TRBV12-3 or TRBV12-4 and J usage is TRBJ1-1; D not resolved. The material was whole blood, obtained in connection with sensitization to the hapten diphenylcyclopropenone (DPC). CDR3 amino acids: CASSDVPMATEAFF. For the CDR3, the DNA is TGTGCCAGCAGTGACGTTCCAATGGCGACTGAAGCTTTCTTT.